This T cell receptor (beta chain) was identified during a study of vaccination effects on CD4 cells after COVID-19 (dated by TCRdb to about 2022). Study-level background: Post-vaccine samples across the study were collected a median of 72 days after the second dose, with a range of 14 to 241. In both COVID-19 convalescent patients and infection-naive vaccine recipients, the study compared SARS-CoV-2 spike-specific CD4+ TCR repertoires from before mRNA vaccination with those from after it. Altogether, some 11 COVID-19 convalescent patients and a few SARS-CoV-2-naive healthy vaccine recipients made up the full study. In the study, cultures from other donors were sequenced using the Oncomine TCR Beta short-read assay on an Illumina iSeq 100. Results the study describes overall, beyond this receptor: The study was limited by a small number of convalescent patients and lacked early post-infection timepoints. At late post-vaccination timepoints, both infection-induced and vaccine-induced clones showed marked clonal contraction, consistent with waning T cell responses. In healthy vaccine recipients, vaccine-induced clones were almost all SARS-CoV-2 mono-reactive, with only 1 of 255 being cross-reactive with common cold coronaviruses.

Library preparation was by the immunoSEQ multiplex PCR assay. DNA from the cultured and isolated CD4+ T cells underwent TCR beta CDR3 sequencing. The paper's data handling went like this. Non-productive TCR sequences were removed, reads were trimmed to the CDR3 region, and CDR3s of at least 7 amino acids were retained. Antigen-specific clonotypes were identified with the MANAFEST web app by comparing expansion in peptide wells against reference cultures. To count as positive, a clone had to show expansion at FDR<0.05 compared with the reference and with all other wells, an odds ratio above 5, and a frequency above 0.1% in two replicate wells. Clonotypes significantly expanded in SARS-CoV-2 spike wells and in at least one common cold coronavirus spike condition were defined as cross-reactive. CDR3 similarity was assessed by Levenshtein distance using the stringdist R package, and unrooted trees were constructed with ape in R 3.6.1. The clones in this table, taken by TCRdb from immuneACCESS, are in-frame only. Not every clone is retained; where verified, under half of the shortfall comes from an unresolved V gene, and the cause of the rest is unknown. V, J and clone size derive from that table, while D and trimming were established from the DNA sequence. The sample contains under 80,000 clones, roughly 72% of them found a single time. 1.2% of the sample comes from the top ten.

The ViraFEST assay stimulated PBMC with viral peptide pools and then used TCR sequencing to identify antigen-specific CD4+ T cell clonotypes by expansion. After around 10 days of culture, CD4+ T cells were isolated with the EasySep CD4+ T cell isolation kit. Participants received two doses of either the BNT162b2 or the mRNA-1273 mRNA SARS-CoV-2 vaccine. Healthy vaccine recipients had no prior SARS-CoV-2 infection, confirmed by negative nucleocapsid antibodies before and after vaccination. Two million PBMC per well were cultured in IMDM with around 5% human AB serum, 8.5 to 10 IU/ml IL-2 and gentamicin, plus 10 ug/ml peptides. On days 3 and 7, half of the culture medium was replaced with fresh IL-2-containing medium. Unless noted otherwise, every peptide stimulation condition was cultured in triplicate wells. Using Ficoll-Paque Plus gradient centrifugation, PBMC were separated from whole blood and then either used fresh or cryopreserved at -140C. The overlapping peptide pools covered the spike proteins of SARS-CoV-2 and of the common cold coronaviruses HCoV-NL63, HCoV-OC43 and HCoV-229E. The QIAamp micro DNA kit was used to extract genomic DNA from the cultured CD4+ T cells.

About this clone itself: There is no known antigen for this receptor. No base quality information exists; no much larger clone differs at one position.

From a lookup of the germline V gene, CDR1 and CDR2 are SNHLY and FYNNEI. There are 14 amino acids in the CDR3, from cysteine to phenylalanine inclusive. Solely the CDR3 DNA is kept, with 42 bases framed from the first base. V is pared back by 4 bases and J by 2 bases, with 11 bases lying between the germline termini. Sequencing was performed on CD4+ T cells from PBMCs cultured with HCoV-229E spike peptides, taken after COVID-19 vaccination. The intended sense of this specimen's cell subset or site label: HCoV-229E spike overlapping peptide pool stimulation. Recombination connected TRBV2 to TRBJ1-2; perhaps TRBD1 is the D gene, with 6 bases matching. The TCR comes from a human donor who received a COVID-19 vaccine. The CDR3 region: CASSGVRGNYGYTF. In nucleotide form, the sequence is TGTGCCAGCAGTGGGGTCAGGGGCAACTATGGCTACACCTTC.